The 10 T cell receptor beta chains presented below share a single source sample, sequenced in a study of T cell repertoires in cytomegalovirus infection. TCRdb reprocessed the reads with MiXCR, giving one entry per CDR3 protein. Of about 830,000 distinct CDR3 sequences in the sample, approximately 29% are singletons; the top ten hold over 10%. The antigens for these receptors are not known. The source material was cultured CD8+ T cells from PBMCs, sampled from culture after CMV antigen stimulation. The source of these receptors is a human donor in good health (CMV status not recorded). Some clones in this sample may be carry-over from other donors' samples.

V gene TRBV6-8 combines with J gene TRBJ2-2; 7 bases map to TRBD2. The junction had 15 bases not matched to a gene; V was cut back by 6 bases and J by 2 bases. Germline V CDR1 and CDR2: MNHGY, SAAAGT. The CDR3 runs 18 residues. CDR3: CASSLFSRDYLNTGELFF. The DNA for the CDR3 is TGTGCCAGCAGCTTATTTTCCCGGGACTACCTTAACACCGGGGAGCTGTTTTTT.

This clonotype was observed a handful of times. V and J are TRBV12-5 and TRBJ2-6; D could derive from TRBD1 or TRBD2 (7 bases each). The CDR3 extends over 20 amino acids. Germline V gene lookup returns CDR1 LGHNT and CDR2 FRNRAP. Trimming left V 2 bases short and J 0 bases short, with 20 bases between. Written as DNA, the CDR3 is TGTGCTAGTGGTTTGCCCCCAGGGAGGGACAGAAGCTCTGGGGCCAACGTCCTGACTTTC. Its translation is CASGLPPGRDRSSGANVLTF.

The V and J genes are TRBV6-6 and TRBJ1-3; unclear D gene. The CDR3 runs to 16 residues. Germline assignment: CDR1 MNHNY and CDR2 SVGAGI (reference sequence). The V end lost 0 bases, the J end lost 0 bases, and 9 bases lay between the germline ends. The CDR3 DNA follows: TGTGCCAGCAGTTACTCGATGGGCAGCTCTGGAAACACCATATATTTT. Its translation: CASSYSMGSSGNTIYF.

J is TRBJ2-7 and V is TRBV4-1; no clear D gene. The CDR3 is 12 residues long. Germline CDR1 MGHRA, CDR2 YSYEKL. V was cut by 8 bases and J by 1 base, with 9 bases left in between. The CDR3 sequence: CASVSESYEQYF. The CDR3 DNA reads TGCGCCAGCGTCTCAGAATCCTACGAGCAGTACTTC.

The V and J genes are TRBV6-6 and TRBJ1-2, with D unresolved. V was cut by 10 bases and J by 8 bases, with 11 bases left in between. This CDR3 contains 10 residues. Germline CDR1 is MNHNY and CDR2 is SVGAGI (reference sequence). The CDR3: CATRLGGYTF. CDR3 nucleotides: TGTGCCACCCGGCTGGGGGGCTACACCTTC.

In this sample, this clonotype turned up a few times. J is TRBJ2-7 and V is TRBV20-1, with D maybe TRBD1 (6 bases). V was cut by 6 bases and J by 7 bases, with 13 bases left in between. The CDR3 loop spans 11 amino acids. Germline V lookup: CDR1 DFQATT, CDR2 SNEGSKA (reference sequence). The CDR3 reads CSAPDRGEQYV. CDR3 nucleotides: TGCAGTGCCCCGGACAGAGGAGAGCAGTACGTC.

The genes are TRBV4-2 and TRBJ2-1, with a tentative D call TRBD2 (5 bases). Germline CDR1 LGHNA, CDR2 YNFKEQ. V shed 8 bases and J shed 3 bases, with 20 bases lying between them. CDR3 length equals 16 residues. In DNA, the CDR3 is TGTGCCAGCGGTTCGACGTTAGCGAGTTTCTACAATGAGCAGTTCTTC. This sequence encodes CASGSTLASFYNEQFF.

This clonotype was observed a handful of times. CDR3 bases: TGTGCCAGCAGCTTGTCTTACGGCAACACTGAAGCTTTCTTT. Protein product: CASSLSYGNTEAFF. The chain links TRBV7-6 to TRBJ1-1, with D unresolved. Germline V gives CDR1 SGHVS, CDR2 FNYEAQ. There are 14 residues in the CDR3. Trimming shortened V by 3 bases and J by 2 bases, and 10 bases separated the two germline ends.

There are a few counts of this clonotype. Because the CDR3 is missing its conserved closing phenylalanine or tryptophan, this is likely a read error. Because the CDR3's place on the DNA is in doubt, the DNA is left out and the CDR3 is given as listed by TCRdb. This sequence joins TRBV7-6 and TRBJ1-2; the D call TRBD1 from the table was never checked on the DNA. The CDR3 is 12 residues long, counting both termini. Germline V gene lookup returns CDR1 SGHVS and CDR2 FNYEAQ. This CDR3 is CASSLAGQGRVS.

The chain combines TRBV4-1 with TRBJ2-7, with D uncertain. The V gene lost 0 bases and the J gene lost 0 bases, with 6 bases spanning the gap. There are 14 residues in the CDR3. Germline CDR1 MGHRA, CDR2 YSYEKL. The CDR3 nucleotides read TGCGCCAGCAGCCAAGAACACAGCTCCTACGAGCAGTACTTC. Protein product: CASSQEHSSYEQYF.